The T cell receptor beta chain under discussion was sequenced for a study of blood T cells in healthy people across ages. Overall study results and limits: Older age went with lower TCR beta diversity per million T cells, in a roughly linear way. The long-lived group displayed more naive CD4+ cells, plus higher diversity, than the aged donors did.

On this clonotype: Antigen unknown.

A second PCR, run for roughly 7 to 11 cycles, used a sample-barcoded 5' primer plus a J-beta primer mix. MiXCR, run by TCRdb on the 5' RACE reads, gives a single entry per CDR3 protein. The table has hundreds of thousands of distinct CDR3 sequences, under 25% seen once. Healthy Caucasian individuals from Russia aged roughly 6 to 95 were enrolled as donors. Every participating donor contributed about 10 milliliters of peripheral blood through a draw. The sequencing sample was made of blood. This receptor was identified in a man between 65 and 85 years old in good health.

CDR3 DNA sequence: TGTGCCATCATGACTAGCGGGGCCGGGAGCTCCTACAATGAGCAGTTCTTC. Protein: CAIMTSGAGSSYNEQFF. The V call is TRBV10-3, the J call TRBJ2-1, with 11 bases that match TRBD2. V trimming: 7 bases; J trimming: 0 bases; junction bases outside the gene matches: 8. The germline CDR1 and CDR2 sequences are ENHRY and SYGVKD. This CDR3 contains 17 residues.